This T cell receptor (beta chain) was recovered during a study of T cell repertoires in cytomegalovirus infection. Germline V lookup: CDR1 MDHEN, CDR2 SYDVKM. The CDR3 loop spans 16 amino acids. Trimming took off 4 bases at V and 0 bases at J, with 10 bases between the two ends. A single record per CDR3 protein comes from TCRdb applying MiXCR to the reads. The repertoire consists of hundreds of thousands of distinct CDR3 sequences, with 25% to 35% occurring once and the leading ten covering approximately 20%. Comments on this clonotype: Its antigen is not known.

Source: cultured PBMCs, taken from culture after CMV antigen stimulation. The genes are TRBV28 and TRBJ2-6, with unresolved D. This clonotype originated in a human donor in good health (CMV status not recorded). Some clones in this sample may be carry-over from other donors' samples. CDR3 DNA: TGTGCCAGCAGTTCGGCAGTCGTCTCTGGGGCCAACGTCCTGACTTTC. Its protein is CASSSAVVSGANVLTF. Full variable domain (missing parts from reference TRBV28 and TRBJ2-6): DVKVTQSSRYLVKRTGEKVFLECVQDMDHENMFWYRQDPGLGLRLIYFSYDVKMKEKGDIPEGYSVSREKKERFSLILESASTNQTSMYLCASSSAVVSGANVLTFGAGSRLTVL.